This TCR beta chain was recovered during a study of blood T cell repertoires in COVID-19. The wider study: Samples of COVID-19 (acute and convalescent) were obtained from the United States, Italy and Spain. PBMCs, B-cell-depleted T cells, or T cells were the source of the cDNA or gDNA that made up the material.

CDR1 and CDR2 (germline): LNHDA, SQIVND (reference sequence). V shed 0 bases and J shed 0 bases, with 15 bases lying between them. The CDR3 contains 19 residues. Authors' methods: Estimation of nucleated cell counts relied on the amplification of reference gene primers. TCRdb keeps only in-frame clones here, not all; method: immunoSEQ multiplex PCR. That table gives V, J and clone size, and the DNA gave D and trimming. The repertoire has about 64,000 clones, 65% to 90% of them found once; the top ten carry roughly 3.2%. The sample was peripheral blood. The chain carries TRBV19 and TRBJ2-6; the D gene is possibly TRBD2 (5 bases). The source of this sequence is a man aged 45 to 65 with active COVID-19. CDR3 loop: CASSIDQGGPDSGANVLTF. CDR3 nucleotide sequence: TGTGCCAGTAGTATAGATCAAGGAGGTCCCGACTCTGGGGCCAACGTCCTGACTTTC. The full variable domain, with the rest looked up from reference TRBV19 and TRBJ2-6, is DGGITQSPKYLFRKEGQNVTLSCEQNLNHDAMYWYRQDPGQGLRLIYYSQIVNDFQKGDIAEGYSVSREKKESFPLTVTSAQKNPTAFYLCASSIDQGGPDSGANVLTFGAGSRLTVL.